The rows below give T cell receptor beta chains drawn from one sample of a study of blood T cells in healthy people across ages. MiXCR, run by TCRdb on the 5' RACE reads, gives a single entry per CDR3 protein. Of around 500,000 distinct CDR3 sequences listed, about 45% were seen once; the top ten hold 20% to 25%. The sequenced sample consisted of blood. Receptors originate from an elderly man in good health. Both conserved end residues are trimmed from each CDR3. Fields, in order: V gene, CDR3 protein.

TRBV5-6 | ASSSDRGRTKTQY
TRBV6-6 | ASSRGQVQETQY
TRBV7-2 | ASSRGIRTDTQY
TRBV11-2 | ASSPRERAGRAPQY
TRBV30 | AWGQGNTEAF
TRBV12-3/TRBV12-4 | ASRPQGFLNNEQF
TRBV7-2 | AGSLVRYNEQF
TRBV29-1 | SVADVAEQY
TRBV5-5 | ASSSEGSGSSKNIQY
TRBV7-9 | ASSLGVQPYEQY
TRBV7-9 | ASSSAPGGEKLF
TRBV20-1 | SAQREGGTDTQY
TRBV5-1 | ASSLAPSGRSTDTQY
TRBV4-3 | ASSQDGKGSLSYGYT
TRBV25-1 | ASSSPDGGPPLH
TRBV5-1 | ASSLELSRARGEQF
TRBV29-1 | SVEAGGVYEQY
TRBV5-1 | ASSLEGGNHEQY
TRBV5-1 | ASSRGGYNEQF
TRBV29-1 | SAGGANTEAF
TRBV10-3 | AISEDDPKGTGELF
TRBV5-5 | ASSRGWGDSYEQY
TRBV7-2 | ASSSDGQLATNEKLF
TRBV4-1 | ASSGDFRGEQY
TRBV7-2 | ASSSTSGQYNEQY
TRBV4-2 | ASSFTGTKETQY
TRBV7-2 | ASSFRGEEKLF
TRBV4-3 | ASSQDPTSGSRGTRY
TRBV6-2/TRBV6-3 | ASRSTGLQPQH
TRBV28 | ASVANNQPQH
TRBV4-2 | ASSVNREPNEKLF
TRBV9 | ASSLDRGGRAGDWNEQF
TRBV7-2 | ASSPRVSGEAF
TRBV12-3/TRBV12-4 | ASSLGTVYEQY
TRBV29-1 | SVRTGSEQY
TRBV30 | AWSVKGTDQETQY
TRBV6-2/TRBV6-3 | ASSYSTMGTGSYEQY
TRBV2 | ASSELQVNEQF
TRBV20-1 | SARYSGRRGGEQF
TRBV12-3/TRBV12-4 | ASSFMGPNPSSTDTQY
TRBV9 | ASSPGTDFQETQY
TRBV12-3/TRBV12-4 | ASSFTEVERGVETQY
TRBV11-2 | ASSPGTENYEQY
TRBV6-5 | ASSSDARYEQY
TRBV2 | ASTLDRGTDTQY
TRBV2 | ASSEALRTGIDYEQY
TRBV27 | ASTTGHRIGPPNYGYT
TRBV11-2 | ASSLAGARDTDTQY
TRBV6-6 | ASSDRGSNTEAF
TRBV12-3/TRBV12-4 | ASSLVYRDEQY
TRBV12-3/TRBV12-4 | ASSLKSGGAATQY
TRBV4-1 | ASTKTGLAGAYNEQF